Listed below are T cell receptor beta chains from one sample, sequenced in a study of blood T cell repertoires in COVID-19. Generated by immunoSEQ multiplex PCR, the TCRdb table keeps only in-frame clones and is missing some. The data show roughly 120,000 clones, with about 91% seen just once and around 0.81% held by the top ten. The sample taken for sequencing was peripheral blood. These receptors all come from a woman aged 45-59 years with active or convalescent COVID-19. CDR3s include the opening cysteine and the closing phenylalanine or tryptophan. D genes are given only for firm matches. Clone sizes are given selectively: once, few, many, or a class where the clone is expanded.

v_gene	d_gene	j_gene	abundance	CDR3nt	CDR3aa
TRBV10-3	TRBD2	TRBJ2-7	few	TGTGCCATCAGGGGGACTAGCGCCTACGAGCAGTACTTC	CAIRGTSAYEQYF
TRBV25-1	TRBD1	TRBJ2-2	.	TGTGCCAGCAGTGATCCCGGGACAGGGACCGGGGAGCTGTTTTTT	CASSDPGTGTGELFF
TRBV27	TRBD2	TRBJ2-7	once	TGTGCCAGCAGTTTATCTGGGACTAGCTGGTACGAGCAGTACTTC	CASSLSGTSWYEQYF
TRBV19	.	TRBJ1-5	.	TGTGCCAGTAGTATGGGCAGGGCCCTCAATAGCAATCAGCCCCAGCATTTT	CASSMGRALNSNQPQHF
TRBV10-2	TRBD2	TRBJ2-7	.	TGCGCCAGCAGTGTGGGACTAGAGAATTACGAGCAGTACTTC	CASSVGLENYEQYF
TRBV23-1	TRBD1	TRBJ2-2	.	TGCGCCAGCTTTCCAATAGGGGGGACAGGCCTTAACACCGGGGAGCTGTTTTTT	CASFPIGGTGLNTGELFF
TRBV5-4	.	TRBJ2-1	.	TGTGCCAGCAGCTTGGGGCTAGCGACCTACAATGAGCAGTTCTTC	CASSLGLATYNEQFF
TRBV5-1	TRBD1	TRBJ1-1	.	TGCGCCAGCAGGGCCGGGACAGGGGGCGCGTGGGCCTTT	CASRAGTGGAWAF
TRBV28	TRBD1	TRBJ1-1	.	TGTGCCAGCAGCACCATTACTGAGACAGGGCTGGGGACTGAAGCTTTCTTT	CASSTITETGLGTEAFF
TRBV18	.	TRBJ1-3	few	TGTGCCAGCTCTCGAAGTAGCTCTGGAAACACCATATATTTT	CASSRSSSGNTIYF
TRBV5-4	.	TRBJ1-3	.	TGTGCCAGCAGTCAGGACATAAGCTCTGGAAACACCATATATTTT	CASSQDISSGNTIYF
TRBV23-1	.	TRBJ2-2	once	TGCGCCAGCAGTCACCGGGACTGGAGGAAAGTCGGGGAGCTGTTTTTT	CASSHRDWRKVGELFF
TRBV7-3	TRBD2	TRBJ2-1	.	TGTGCCAGCAGCCCGCCGGGCGGGAGACTCATCAATGAGCAGTTCTTC	CASSPPGGRLINEQFF
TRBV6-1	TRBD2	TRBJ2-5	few	TGTGCCAGCAGTGAAACGGCGGGAGTAGAGGTCCAGTACTTC	CASSETAGVEVQYF
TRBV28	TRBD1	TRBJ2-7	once	TGTGCCAGCAGTCCCCGGACAGGGAGGCCCTACGAGCAGTACTTC	CASSPRTGRPYEQYF
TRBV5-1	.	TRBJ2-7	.	TGCGCCAGCAGCCCCATTGGAGGGATGGCCGGGTACGAGCAGTACTTC	CASSPIGGMAGYEQYF
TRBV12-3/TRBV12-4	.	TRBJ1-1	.	TGTGCCAGCAGCCCCGGACAGAACACTGAAGCTTTCTTT	CASSPGQNTEAFF
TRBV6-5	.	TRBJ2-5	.	TGTGCCAGCAGTCAGGTCTCACGAGGGGAGACCCAGTACTTC	CASSQVSRGETQYF
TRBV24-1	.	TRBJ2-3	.	TGTGCCACCAGTGATTTGTTTTCGGGTACAGATACGCAGTATTTT	CATSDLFSGTDTQYF
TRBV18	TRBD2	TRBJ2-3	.	TGTGCCAGCTCACCTTCGGGACTAGCGGGAGACAGCACAGATACGCAGTATTTT	CASSPSGLAGDSTDTQYF
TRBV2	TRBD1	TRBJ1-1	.	TGTGCCAGCATTCCGACAGGGGGCCTATTATTCGGGACTGAAGCTTTCTTT	CASIPTGGLLFGTEAFF
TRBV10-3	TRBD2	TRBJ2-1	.	TGTGCCATCAGCTTCTACCCCGGGGGGAACAATGAGCAGTTCTTC	CAISFYPGGNNEQFF
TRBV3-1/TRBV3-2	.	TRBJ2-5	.	TGTGCCAGCAGCCAAGGCCTACAGGGAGAGACCCAGTACTTC	CASSQGLQGETQYF
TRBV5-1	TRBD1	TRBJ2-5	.	TGCGCCAGCCGCTTGGCAGGGGGCGCGGAGACCCAGTACTTC	CASRLAGGAETQYF
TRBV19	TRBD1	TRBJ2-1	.	TGTGCCAGTAGGGCCGGACAGGGACCTTACAATGAGCAGTTCTTC	CASRAGQGPYNEQFF
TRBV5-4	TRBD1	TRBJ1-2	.	TGTGCCAGCAGCTTGGGGGACAGGGTATACTACACCTTC	CASSLGDRVYYTF
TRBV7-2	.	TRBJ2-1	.	TGTGCCAGCAGCTTAGAGGAAGGGCAGGGTTCGCAGTTCTTC	CASSLEEGQGSQFF
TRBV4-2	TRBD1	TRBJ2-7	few	TGTGCCAGCAGCCAAGAGATAACAGGGGGACAGTACGAGCAGTACTTC	CASSQEITGGQYEQYF
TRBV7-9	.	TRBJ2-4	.	TGTGCCAGCAGCCCCGCCTCCGGGACAAGGGGAAACATTCAGTACTTC	CASSPASGTRGNIQYF
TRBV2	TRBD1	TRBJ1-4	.	TGTGCCAGCAGTTGGGGACAGGGGGGTGAAAAACTGTTTTTT	CASSWGQGGEKLFF
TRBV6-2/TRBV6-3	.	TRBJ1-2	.	TGTGCCAGCAGTTACGCGAGCCGCACCCGATATGGCTACACCTTC	CASSYASRTRYGYTF
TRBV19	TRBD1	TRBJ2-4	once	TGTGCCAGTAGTATTCGATGGGGACAGGGCGGCAAAAACATTCAGTACTTC	CASSIRWGQGGKNIQYF
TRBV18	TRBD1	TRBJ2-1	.	TGTGCCAGCGGGACCGACAGGGGAGGATTCAATGAGCAGTTCTTC	CASGTDRGGFNEQFF
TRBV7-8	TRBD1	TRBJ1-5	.	TGTGCCAGCAGCCACCAAAGGACAGGGAAGGGGCAGCCCCAGCATTTT	CASSHQRTGKGQPQHF
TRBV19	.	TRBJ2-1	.	TGTGCCAGTTCCCCAGGGGTGAATGAGCAGTTCTTC	CASSPGVNEQFF
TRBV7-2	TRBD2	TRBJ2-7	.	TGTGCCAGCAGCCCGACTAGCTCAACATCCTACGAGCAGTACTTC	CASSPTSSTSYEQYF
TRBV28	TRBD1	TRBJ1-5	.	TGTGCCAGCAGTTTCGGGACAGGGGGTCAGAGCAATCAGCCCCAGCATTTT	CASSFGTGGQSNQPQHF
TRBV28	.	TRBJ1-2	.	TGTGCCAGCAGTTTTACCGGCCAGGATACTAACTATGGCTACACCTTC	CASSFTGQDTNYGYTF
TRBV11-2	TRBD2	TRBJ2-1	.	TGTGCCAGCAGCTTAGATGGGACTAGCTACAATGAGCAGTTCTTC	CASSLDGTSYNEQFF
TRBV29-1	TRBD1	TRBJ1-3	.	TGCAGCGTGAGGACAGGGCAAGGAAACACCATATATTTT	CSVRTGQGNTIYF
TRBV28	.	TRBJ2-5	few	TGTGCCAGCAGTTTGCGGGCAGCTGGGGAGACCCAGTACTTC	CASSLRAAGETQYF
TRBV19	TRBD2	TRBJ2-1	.	TGTGCCAGTAGTCCAAGGACTAGCGGGCGGAACAATGAGCAGTTCTTC	CASSPRTSGRNNEQFF
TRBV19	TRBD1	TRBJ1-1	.	TGTGCCAGTAGTGTTATGACAGGGGCCTCTGGAGCTGAAGCTTTCTTT	CASSVMTGASGAEAFF
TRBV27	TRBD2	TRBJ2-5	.	TGTGCCAGCAGTTTTAGCGGGAGCCAAGAGACCCAGTACTTC	CASSFSGSQETQYF
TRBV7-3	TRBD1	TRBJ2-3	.	TGTGCCAGCAGCGGGGGACAGGGGGCCTCGGATACGCAGTATTTT	CASSGGQGASDTQYF
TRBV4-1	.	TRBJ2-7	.	TGCGCCAGCAGCCAAGGGAGCGGCGCTGACTACGAGCAGTACTTC	CASSQGSGADYEQYF
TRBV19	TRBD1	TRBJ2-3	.	TGTGCCAGTAGGGACAGGGCCGCAGTCGGTACGCAGTATTTT	CASRDRAAVGTQYF
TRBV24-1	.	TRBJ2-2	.	TGTGCCACCAGTTACGGGAGCGGGCGCACCGGGGAGCTGTTTTTT	CATSYGSGRTGELFF
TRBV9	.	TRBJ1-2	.	TGTGCCAGCAGTCCAACGGCTTGGACAGAGGGTTACTATGGCTACACCTTC	CASSPTAWTEGYYGYTF